This T cell receptor beta chain was identified in a study of T cell clonality in common variable immunodeficiency. Of CVID subjects, about 16 were female and 29 male, mean age around 36. Caucasian heritage predominated among both patients and controls. Findings and limits, study-wide: Shared TCRbeta clones were fewer between CVID subjects than controls. Links between repertoire features and CVID complications were heterogeneity-limited. In common variable immunodeficiency, TCR beta chains reportedly carried fewer deletions and N-nucleotide insertions.

Details on this clone: The antigen remains undetermined. The CDR3 end is not reached by the read, which stops 3 residues before it; the germline J gene fills it in.

Libraries were prepared by immunoSEQ multiplex PCR; TCRdb keeps only in-frame clonotypes and omits some of them. The sample has more than 13,000 clones, none seen only once. CDR3 length: 15 amino acids. The V end was cut by 3 bases, the J end by 3 bases, with 12 bases between. Germline V lookup: CDR1 SGHVS, CDR2 FQNEAQ. Sequenced sample: peripheral blood mononuclear cells. The TCR was taken from a human donor with common variable immunodeficiency. The rearrangement joins TRBV7-8 to TRBJ1-3; D might be TRBD1 (5 bases). The CDR3 reads CASSLLGGGGNTIYF. The part of the CDR3 DNA that was read is TGTGCCAGCAGCTTGTTGGGGGGAGGTGGAAACACC.